These T cell receptor beta chains were read from a single sample in a study of CD8 T cells in ankylosing spondylitis. Using its own MiXCR run on the 5' RACE reads, TCRdb lists one record per CDR3 protein. Of hundreds of thousands of distinct CDR3 sequences in the sample, about an eighth were seen once. Input material: blood, either unsorted or a sorted T cell fraction (not recorded which). These receptors were collected from a male donor with ankylosing spondylitis. Each CDR3 is given with its conserved first and last residue. A D gene is named only where the DNA matches it firmly. Size is omitted from some rows. Given values are once, few, many or a class for expanded clones.

CDR3nt | CDR3aa | j_gene | v_gene | abundance | d_gene
TGTGCCAGCAGCCCCCGGCACAGGGGAATTGAGCAGTACTTC | CASSPRHRGIEQYF | TRBJ2-7 | TRBV4-2 | - | TRBD1
TGTGCCAGCTCAAGGCAAGGACGAGGCCTAGTCGAGCAGTACTTC | CASSRQGRGLVEQYF | TRBJ2-7 | TRBV7-9 | few | -
TGCGCCAGCAGCCACCCCACTAGCGGGTACAATGAGCAGTTCTTC | CASSHPTSGYNEQFF | TRBJ2-1 | TRBV4-1 | many | TRBD2
TGCAGTGCTCCCCGACAGGGGAACGAGCAGTACTTC | CSAPRQGNEQYF | TRBJ2-7 | TRBV20-1 | few | TRBD1
TGTGCCAGCTCACCCCGTTCTAGGCCATACGAGCAGTACTTC | CASSPRSRPYEQYF | TRBJ2-7 | TRBV18 | few | -
TGTGCCAGCAGGCCCAACCCCTCCTACAATGAGCAGTTCTTC | CASRPNPSYNEQFF | TRBJ2-1 | TRBV28 | many | -
TGTGCCAGCAGTTTAAATACGGACGTAGCTTTCTTT | CASSLNTDVAFF | TRBJ1-1 | TRBV12-3/TRBV12-4 | few | -
TGTGCCAGCAGTTACATGGGGGAGGCTTTCTTT | CASSYMGEAFF | TRBJ1-1 | TRBV6-5 | few | -
TGCGCCAGCAGCTTCGTCTCTCTCACAGATACGCAGTATTTT | CASSFVSLTDTQYF | TRBJ2-3 | TRBV5-1 | few | -
TGTGCCAGCAGTGAGACGGGGACAGGGATAAACACTGAAGCTTTCTTT | CASSETGTGINTEAFF | TRBJ1-1 | TRBV6-1 | few | TRBD1
TGTGCCATCCAATCGGGAACACTGAAAGCTTTCTTT | CAIQSGTLKAFF | TRBJ1-1 | TRBV28 | many | -
TGTGCCAGCAGCTTACGGGGGGATCATGGCTACACCTTC | CASSLRGDHGYTF | TRBJ1-2 | TRBV7-2 | few | -
TGCGCCAGCAGCTGGGGACTTTACACCGGGGAGCTGTTTTTT | CASSWGLYTGELFF | TRBJ2-2 | TRBV5-1 | many | -